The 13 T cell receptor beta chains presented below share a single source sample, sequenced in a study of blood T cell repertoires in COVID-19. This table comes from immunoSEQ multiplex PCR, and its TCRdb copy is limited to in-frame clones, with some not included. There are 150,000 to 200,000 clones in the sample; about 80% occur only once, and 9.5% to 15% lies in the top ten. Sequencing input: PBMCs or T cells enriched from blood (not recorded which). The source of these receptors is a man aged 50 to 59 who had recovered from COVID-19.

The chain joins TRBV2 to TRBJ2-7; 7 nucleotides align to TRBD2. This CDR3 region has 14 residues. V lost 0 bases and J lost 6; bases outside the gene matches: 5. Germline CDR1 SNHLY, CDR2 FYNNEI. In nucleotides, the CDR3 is TGTGCCAGCAGTGAAGCGCTTCGCGGGGGCGAGCAGTACTTC. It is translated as CASSEALRGGEQYF.

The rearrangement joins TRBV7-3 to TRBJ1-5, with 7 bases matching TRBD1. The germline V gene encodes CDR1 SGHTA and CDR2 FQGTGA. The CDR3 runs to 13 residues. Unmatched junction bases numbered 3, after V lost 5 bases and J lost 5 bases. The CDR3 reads CASSLGTDQPQHF. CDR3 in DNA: TGTGCCAGCAGCCTCGGGACAGATCAGCCCCAGCATTTT.

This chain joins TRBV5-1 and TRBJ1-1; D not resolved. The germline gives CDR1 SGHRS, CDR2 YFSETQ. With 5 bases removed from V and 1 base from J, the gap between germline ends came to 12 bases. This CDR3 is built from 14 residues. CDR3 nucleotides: TGCGCCAGCAGGTACGAGACATCGAACACTGAAGCTTTCTTT. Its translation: CASRYETSNTEAFF.

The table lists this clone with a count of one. In nucleotides, the CDR3 is TGTGCCAGCAGCTCCACGGGACAGGGCGGCGAGCAGTACTTC. Its protein product is CASSSTGQGGEQYF. The chain uses TRBV6-6 and TRBJ2-7; 9 bases align to TRBD1. CDR1 and CDR2 (germline): MNHNY, SVGAGI (reference sequence). J gave up 6 bases and V 6 bases, and 9 bases lay outside the gene matches. CDR3 length equals 14 residues.

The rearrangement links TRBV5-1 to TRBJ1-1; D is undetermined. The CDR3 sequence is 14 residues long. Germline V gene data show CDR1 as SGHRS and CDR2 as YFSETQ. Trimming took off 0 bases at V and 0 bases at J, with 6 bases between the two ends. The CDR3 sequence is CASSLGSVNTEAFF. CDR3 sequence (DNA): TGCGCCAGCAGCTTGGGGAGCGTGAACACTGAAGCTTTCTTT. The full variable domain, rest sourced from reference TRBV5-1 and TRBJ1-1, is KAGVTQTPRYLIKTRGQQVTLSCSPISGHRSVSWYQQTPGQGLQFLFEYFSETQRNKGNFPGRFSGRQFSNSRSEMNVSTLELGDSALYLCASSLGSVNTEAFFGQGTRLTVV.

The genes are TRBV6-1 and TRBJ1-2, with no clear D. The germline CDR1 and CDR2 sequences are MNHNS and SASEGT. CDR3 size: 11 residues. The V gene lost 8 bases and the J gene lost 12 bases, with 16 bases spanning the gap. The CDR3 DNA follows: TGTGCCAGCTCATCGACCCGGGTCGACACCTTC. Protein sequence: CASSSTRVDTF.

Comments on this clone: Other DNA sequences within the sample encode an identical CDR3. Here the CDR3 DNA reads TGTGCCAGCAGCGTAGGCGCGGGGGGGCCTGGCGGGGAGCTGTTTTTT. This sequence encodes CASSVGAGGPGGELFF. The J gene is TRBJ2-2, the V gene TRBV9; TRBD2 agrees at 9 bases. CDR3 length: 16 amino acids. Trimming removed 0 bases from V and 7 bases from J; junction bases left unmatched: 7. The V gene's germline CDR1 is SGDLS and CDR2 YYNGEE. Filled out from reference TRBV9 and TRBJ2-2, the complete variable domain reads DSGVTQTPKHLITATGQRVTLRCSPRSGDLSVYWYQQSLDQGLQFLIQYYNGEERAKGNILERFSAQQFPDLHSELNLSSLELGDSALYFCASSVGAGGPGGELFFGEGSRLTVL.

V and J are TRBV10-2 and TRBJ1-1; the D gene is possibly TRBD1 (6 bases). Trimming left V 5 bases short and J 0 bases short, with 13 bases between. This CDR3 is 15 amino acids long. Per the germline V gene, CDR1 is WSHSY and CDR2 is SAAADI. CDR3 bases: TGCGCCAGCAGTACCGCCCAGGGGCTGAACACTGAAGCTTTCTTT. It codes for CASSTAQGLNTEAFF.

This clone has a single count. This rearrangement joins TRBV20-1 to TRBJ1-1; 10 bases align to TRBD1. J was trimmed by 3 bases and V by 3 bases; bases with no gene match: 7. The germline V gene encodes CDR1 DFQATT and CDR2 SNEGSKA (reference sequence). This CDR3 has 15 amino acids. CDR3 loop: CSASPRDRGHTEAFF. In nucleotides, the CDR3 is TGCAGTGCTAGTCCCCGGGACAGGGGCCACACTGAAGCTTTCTTT.

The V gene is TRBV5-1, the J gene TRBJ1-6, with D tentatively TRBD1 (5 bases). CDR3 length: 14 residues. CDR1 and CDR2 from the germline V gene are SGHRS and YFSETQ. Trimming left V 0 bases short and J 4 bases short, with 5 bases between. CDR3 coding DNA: TGCGCCAGCAGCTTGGCAGGGTATAATTCACCCCTCCACTTT. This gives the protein CASSLAGYNSPLHF.

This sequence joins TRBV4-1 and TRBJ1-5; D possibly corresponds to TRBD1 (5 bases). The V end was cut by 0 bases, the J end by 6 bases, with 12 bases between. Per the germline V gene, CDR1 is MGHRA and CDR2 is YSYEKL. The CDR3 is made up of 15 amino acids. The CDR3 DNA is TGCGCCAGCAGCCAAGATTCCGGGGGTTCTCAGCCCCAGCATTTT. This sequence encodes CASSQDSGGSQPQHF.

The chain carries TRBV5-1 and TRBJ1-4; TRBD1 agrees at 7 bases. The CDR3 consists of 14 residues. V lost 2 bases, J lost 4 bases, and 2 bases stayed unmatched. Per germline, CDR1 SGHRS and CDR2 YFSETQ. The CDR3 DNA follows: TGCGCCAGCAGCTTAGGGGACAGTAATGAAAAACTGTTTTTT. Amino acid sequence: CASSLGDSNEKLFF.

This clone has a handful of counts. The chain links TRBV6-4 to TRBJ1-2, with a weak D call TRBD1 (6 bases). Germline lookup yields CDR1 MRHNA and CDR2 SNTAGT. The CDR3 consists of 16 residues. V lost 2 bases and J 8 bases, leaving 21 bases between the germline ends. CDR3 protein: CASSDMINTGIRGYTF. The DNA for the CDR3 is TGTGCCAGCAGTGACATGATTAATACAGGGATCCGGGGCTACACCTTC.